This T cell receptor beta chain was profiled in a study of Ad26.COV2.S vaccination and SARS-CoV-2 variants. Study-wide context: Within the COV1001 Ad26.COV2.S trial arm, the donor was enrolled.

This CDR3 region has 13 residues. Germline V lookup: CDR1 SEHNR, CDR2 FQNEAQ (reference sequence). Trimming took off 1 base at V and 10 bases at J, with 12 bases between the two ends. Repertoires were generated with immunoSEQ multiplex PCR, while TCRdb's copy carries only in-frame clones and drops some. The table lists roughly 380,000 clones, 80% to 90% of them singletons. The treatment: around 19 received Ad26.COV2.S at low or high dose, single or two shots; roughly 5 received placebo; per-sample allocation not given. At day 63 after the first vaccine or placebo injection, samples were drawn. It was an adult aged 18-55 years in Boston who was the donor.

The chain recombines TRBV7-9 with TRBJ2-3; D is unclear. This TCR was recovered from a person aged 18-65 years who received the Ad26.COV2.S COVID-19 vaccine or a placebo. Here the sequenced sample was peripheral blood, taken in a trial of Ad26.COV2.S vaccine versus placebo. The CDR3 coding sequence is TGTGCCAGCAGCTTAGAAGTAACAATGGCGCAGTATTTT. Translated, it gives CASSLEVTMAQYF. Combining the CDR3 with reference TRBV7-9 and TRBJ2-3 gives the whole variable domain DTGVSQNPRHKITKRGQNVTFRCDPISEHNRLYWYRQTLGQGPEFLTYFQNEAQLEKSRLLSDRFSAERPKGSFSTLEIQRTEQGDSAMYLCASSLEVTMAQYFGPGTRLTVL.